These 30 T cell receptor beta chains originate from one sample sequenced in a study of blood T cell repertoires in COVID-19. Sequenced by immunoSEQ multiplex PCR; TCRdb stores in-frame clones only, minus some. The table has hundreds of thousands of clones, roughly 90% seen once. Sequenced sample: peripheral blood. The source of these receptors is a man younger than 35 with active or convalescent COVID-19.

The V and J genes are TRBV5-6 and TRBJ1-3; D is ambiguous. The germline V and J ends were trimmed by 5 bases and 9 bases, with 12 bases remaining between them. CDR3 length: 12 amino acids. Germline V CDR1 and CDR2: SGHDT, YYEEEE. Here the CDR3 DNA reads TGTGCCAGCAGGTTTAGTTCGGGCACCATATATTTT. Translated, it gives CASRFSSGTIYF.

The CDR3 sequence is CASSLLADYNEQFF. For the CDR3, the DNA is TGTGCCAGCAGCTTACTAGCGGATTACAATGAGCAGTTCTTC. J is TRBJ2-1 and V is TRBV7-3, with 7 bases matching TRBD2. With 2 bases clipped from V and 4 bases from J, the junction kept 2 bases outside the gene matches. The V gene's germline CDR1 is SGHTA and CDR2 FQGTGA. The CDR3 has 14 residues.

V usage is TRBV7-8 and J usage is TRBJ2-3; possible D gene TRBD2, 7 bases. V was pared by 1 base and J by 4 bases, with 15 bases between. The CDR3 runs to 16 residues. The germline V gene has CDR1 SGHVS and CDR2 FQNEAQ. CDR3 loop: CASSLGGGGWADTQYF. CDR3 nucleotides: TGTGCCAGCAGCTTAGGAGGGGGGGGTTGGGCAGATACGCAGTATTTT. Full variable domain (outside the CDR3, taken from reference TRBV7-8 and TRBJ2-3): GAGVSQSPRYKVAKRGQDVALRCDPISGHVSLFWYQQALGQGPEFLTYFQNEAQLDKSGLPSDRFFAERPEGSVSTLKIQRTQQEDSAVYLCASSLGGGGWADTQYFGPGTRLTVL.

The chain has TRBV9 and TRBJ2-2, with D unclear. Between the trimmed V and J ends, which lost 7 bases and 0 bases, there was a span of 16 bases. Germline V gene lookup returns CDR1 SGDLS and CDR2 YYNGEE. The CDR3 has 16 residues. Here the CDR3 reads CASSSSFGANTGELFF. The CDR3 DNA is TGTGCCAGCTCCTCCAGTTTCGGAGCGAACACCGGGGAGCTGTTTTTT.

The chain combines TRBV7-9 with TRBJ1-2; 7 bases agree with TRBD1. J lost 0 bases, V lost 5 bases, and 15 bases had no gene match. The germline CDR1 and CDR2 sequences are SEHNR and FQNEAQ (reference sequence). This CDR3 is 18 amino acids long. DNA of the CDR3: TGTGCCAGCAGCCCACCGGGACAGAGCATATGGTCTAACTATGGCTACACCTTC. It yields the protein CASSPPGQSIWSNYGYTF.

The chain couples TRBV28 to TRBJ2-4; 9 nucleotides match TRBD1. Germline values: CDR1 MDHEN, CDR2 SYDVKM. This CDR3 is 17 amino acids long. After removal of 3 bases from V and 9 bases from J, the junction contained 15 bases not matched to a gene. DNA for the CDR3: TGTGCCAGCAGTTTGGTCCCGGGACAGGGTTTTGAAGGCATTCAGTACTTC. This encodes CASSLVPGQGFEGIQYF.

The chain joins TRBV5-1 to TRBJ2-3, with D uncertain. Trimming stripped 9 bases from V and 2 bases from J, with 16 bases between. The CDR3 runs 14 residues. Germline CDR1 and CDR2: SGHRS and YFSETQ. The CDR3 nucleotides read TGCGCCACCCGAGGTCCCACGGCCACAGATACGCAGTATTTT. Protein sequence: CATRGPTATDTQYF.

The V and J genes are TRBV18 and TRBJ1-1; no clear D gene. The germline CDR1 and CDR2 sequences are KGHSH and LQKENI. This CDR3 has 13 residues. Trimming shortened V by 2 bases and J by 6 bases, and 10 bases separated the two germline ends. The CDR3 sequence: CASSPSTGSEAFF. The CDR3 DNA reads TGTGCCAGCTCACCATCAACGGGGTCTGAAGCTTTCTTT.

As concerns this clone: At the DNA level, this CDR3 is encoded by other sequences in the same sample as well. The V call is TRBV7-9, the J call TRBJ2-7; D remains ambiguous. Trimming removed 1 base from V and 4 bases from J, with 5 bases in between. The CDR3 is 12 residues long. Germline V lookup: CDR1 SEHNR, CDR2 FQNEAQ (reference sequence). CDR3 residues: CASSLGQYEQYF. CDR3 bases: TGTGCCAGCAGCTTAGGGCAGTACGAGCAGTACTTC.

The rearrangement uses TRBV5-4 and TRBJ2-1, with 8 bases matching TRBD2. V gave up 0 bases and J gave up 7 bases; unmatched junction bases: 6. Per the germline V gene, CDR1 is SGHNT and CDR2 is YYREEE (reference sequence). CDR3 length: 15 residues. CDR3 nucleotides: TGTGCCAGCAGCTTGGTGCGAGCGGGGGATAATGAGCAGTTCTTC. Translating gives CASSLVRAGDNEQFF.

The V gene is TRBV11-2, the J gene TRBJ2-3, with TRBD1 as a possible D gene (5 bases). Germline CDR1 and CDR2: SGHAT and FQNNGV. Between the trimmed V and J ends, which lost 2 bases and 2 bases, there was a span of 8 bases. There are 14 residues in the CDR3. CDR3 sequence reads: CASSLQGSTDTQYF. The DNA for the CDR3 is TGTGCCAGCAGCTTACAGGGATCCACAGATACGCAGTATTTT.

The V and J genes are TRBV6-5 and TRBJ1-5; no reliable D call. The germline V gene encodes CDR1 MNHEY and CDR2 SVGAGI. The length of the CDR3 is 12 residues. Trimming shortened V by 6 bases and J by 3 bases, and 6 bases separated the two germline ends. The CDR3 spells CASSQNNQPQHF. In DNA, the CDR3 is TGTGCCAGCAGCCAAAACAATCAGCCCCAGCATTTT.

V usage is TRBV4-3 and J usage is TRBJ2-5; a possible D gene is TRBD1 (6 bases). The V gene lost 0 bases and the J gene lost 3 bases, with 11 bases spanning the gap. The germline CDR1 and CDR2 sequences are LGHNA and YSLEER. This CDR3 is 15 amino acids long. The CDR3 DNA follows: TGCGCCAGCAGCCAAGATCCTTACAGGGAAGAGACCCAGTACTTC. It encodes CASSQDPYREETQYF.

This chain joins TRBV6-5 and TRBJ1-6, with unresolved D. The CDR3 contains 13 residues. From germline, CDR1 is MNHEY and CDR2 SVGAGI. The germline V and J ends were trimmed by 4 bases and 6 bases, with 7 bases remaining between them. This CDR3 is CASSFGSNSPLHF. The CDR3 DNA reads TGTGCCAGCAGTTTCGGGAGTAATTCACCCCTCCACTTT.

This sequence joins TRBV10-3 and TRBJ2-1, with 11 bases fitting TRBD2. The CDR3 totals 14 residues. The germline CDR1 and CDR2 sequences are ENHRY and SYGVKD. The J segment lost 8 bases and the V segment lost 4 bases, leaving 4 bases of the junction unmatched. CDR3 in amino acids: CAISGGLAADEQFF. DNA of the CDR3: TGTGCCATCAGTGGGGGACTAGCGGCAGATGAGCAGTTCTTC.

The J gene is TRBJ1-6, the V gene TRBV6-1; TRBD1 is a possible D gene (6 bases). CDR1 MNHNS and CDR2 SASEGT come from the germline V gene. Trimming left V 1 base short and J 4 bases short, with 11 bases between. CDR3 length equals 16 residues. CDR3 DNA: TGTGCCAGCAGTGAAGGGACAGTCCTTTATAATTCACCCCTCCACTTT. Translated, it gives CASSEGTVLYNSPLHF.

This clone was recorded a few times. The chain uses TRBV6-1 and TRBJ2-7; 11 nucleotides agree with TRBD1. V shed 1 base and J 2 bases; nucleotides not matched to a gene: 1. Germline V gene sequence: CDR1 MNHNS, CDR2 SASEGT. This CDR3 contains 15 residues. CDR3 loop: CASSEGTGGAYEQYF. In DNA, the CDR3 is TGTGCCAGCAGTGAAGGGACAGGGGGCGCCTACGAGCAGTACTTC.

The chain employs TRBV7-8 and TRBJ2-3; D perhaps matches TRBD2 (5 bases). Looked up from germline, CDR1 is SGHVS and CDR2 is FQNEAQ. V was cut by 5 bases and J by 2 bases, with 20 bases left in between. This CDR3 has 17 residues. CDR3 sequence (DNA): TGTGCCAGCAGCCTCCCCGTGGCGGGCCGGACCACAGATACGCAGTATTTT. This encodes CASSLPVAGRTTDTQYF. Full variable domain (outside the CDR3, taken from reference TRBV7-8 and TRBJ2-3): GAGVSQSPRYKVAKRGQDVALRCDPISGHVSLFWYQQALGQGPEFLTYFQNEAQLDKSGLPSDRFFAERPEGSVSTLKIQRTQQEDSAVYLCASSLPVAGRTTDTQYFGPGTRLTVL.

This clone was counted only a few times. The chain carries TRBV29-1 and TRBJ1-3, with D maybe TRBD1 (5 bases). Per the germline V gene, CDR1 is SQVTM and CDR2 is ANQGSEA. The CDR3 contains 13 residues. V lost 6 bases and J 4 bases, leaving 13 bases between the germline ends. DNA for the CDR3: TGCAGCGTGGTTCAGGGAGGAGGAAACACCATATATTTT. Its protein is CSVVQGGGNTIYF.

This CDR3 reads CASSYGTVGEKLFF. The CDR3 DNA reads as TGTGCCAGCAGTTACGGGACAGTAGGTGAAAAACTGTTTTTT. The chain couples TRBV6-5 to TRBJ1-4, with 7 nucleotides matching TRBD1. Trimming removed 2 bases from V and 7 bases from J; junction bases left unmatched: 4. The germline V gene has CDR1 MNHEY and CDR2 SVGAGI. The CDR3 is 14 amino acids.

In its sample, this clone was seen once. The gene calls are TRBV21-1 and TRBJ2-7; the table's TRBD2 call for D was not verified on the DNA. TRBV21-1 is a pseudogene segment. The CDR3 is 14 residues long. The CDR3: CASSTTGTNYEQYF. The CDR3 bases are TGTGCCAGCAGCACAACCGGGACTAACTACGAGCAGTACTTC.

The count of this clone is one. J is TRBJ1-1 and V is TRBV6-5; no clear D. Trimming left V 5 bases short and J 7 bases short, with 17 bases between. Germline CDR1 reads MNHEY; CDR2 reads SVGAGI. The CDR3 has 14 residues. The CDR3: CASSRRSGGVEAFF. DNA for the CDR3: TGTGCCAGCAGTCGACGTAGTGGAGGTGTTGAAGCTTTCTTT.

The gene calls are TRBV9 and TRBJ2-1; D perhaps matches TRBD1 (6 bases). The germline V gene has CDR1 SGDLS and CDR2 YYNGEE. This CDR3 region has 15 residues. The ends were cut back, 5 bases at V and 1 base at J, with 13 bases in the middle. The CDR3 DNA is TGTGCCAGCAGTGTTCAGACAGGTTCCTACAATGAGCAGTTCTTC. It translates to CASSVQTGSYNEQFF. Complete variable domain (other parts from reference TRBV9 and TRBJ2-1): DSGVTQTPKHLITATGQRVTLRCSPRSGDLSVYWYQQSLDQGLQFLIQYYNGEERAKGNILERFSAQQFPDLHSELNLSSLELGDSALYFCASSVQTGSYNEQFFGPGTRLTVL.

The J gene is TRBJ1-2, the V gene TRBV5-5; 7 bases line up with TRBD1. The V gene end was trimmed by 4 bases and the J gene end by 1 base; junction bases not matched to a gene: 13. Looked up from germline, CDR1 is SGHKS and CDR2 is YYEKEE (reference sequence). This CDR3 spans 17 amino acids. CDR3 in DNA: TGTGCCAGCAGCAGGGAGGCAGGGGGATTTTATAACTATGGCTACACCTTC. It specifies CASSREAGGFYNYGYTF.

This rearrangement joins TRBV2 to TRBJ2-1; 10 nucleotides align to TRBD2. This CDR3 comprises 17 residues. Germline V lookup: CDR1 SNHLY, CDR2 FYNNEI. V lost 4 bases to trimming and J lost 3 bases; unmatched junction nucleotides: 9. The CDR3 reads CASSAFASGSGYNEQFF. The CDR3 DNA follows: TGTGCCAGCAGTGCTTTCGCTAGCGGGAGCGGCTACAATGAGCAGTTCTTC.

The chain couples TRBV7-3 to TRBJ1-2; perhaps TRBD1 as D (5 bases). Germline V gives CDR1 SGHTA, CDR2 FQGTGA. V lost 5 bases, J lost 6 bases, and 16 bases lay in between. There are 14 residues in the CDR3. The CDR3: CASSPRGRTDGYTF. The DNA for the CDR3 is TGTGCCAGCAGCCCAAGGGGCCGGACGGATGGCTACACCTTC.

The chain couples TRBV6-5 to TRBJ1-2, with D perhaps matching TRBD1 (5 bases). CDR1 and CDR2 (germline): MNHEY, SVGAGI. Trimming removed 3 bases at V and 2 bases at J, with 7 bases between. CDR3 length: 13 amino acids. In DNA, the CDR3 is TGTGCCAGCAGTTATGGGGGGAACTATGGCTACACCTTC. Translated: CASSYGGNYGYTF.

This clone was seen only once. The V call is TRBV7-6, the J call TRBJ2-5; TRBD1 matches 11 bases. The CDR3 runs to 15 residues. The V and J ends lost 5 bases and 1 base, in that order; junction bases with no gene match: 3. Germline CDR1 and CDR2: SGHVS and FNYEAQ. This chain's CDR3 is CASSPGTGGQETQYF. The CDR3 nucleotides are TGTGCCAGCAGCCCCGGGACAGGGGGCCAAGAGACCCAGTACTTC.

The chain combines TRBV2 with TRBJ2-7; 7 bases match TRBD1. CDR1 SNHLY and CDR2 FYNNEI come from the germline V gene. V lost 10 bases to trimming and J lost 5 bases; unmatched junction nucleotides: 8. The CDR3 spans 12 residues. The CDR3 DNA follows: TGTGCCACCATGGACAGGTGGAACGAGCAGTACTTC. This encodes CATMDRWNEQYF. Based on the CDR3 plus reference TRBV2 and TRBJ2-7, the full variable domain is EPEVTQTPSHQVTQMGQEVILRCVPISNHLYFYWYRQILGQKVEFLVSFYNNEISEKSEIFDDQFSVERPDGSNFTLKIRSTKLEDSAMYFCATMDRWNEQYFGPGTRLTVT.

V usage is TRBV11-2 and J usage is TRBJ2-7; TRBD1 is a possible D gene (6 bases). CDR1 is SGHAT, CDR2 FQNNGV, per germline. This CDR3 contains 15 residues. Trimming took 5 bases from V and 6 from J, leaving 20 bases between them. The CDR3 DNA sequence: TGTGCCAGCAGCCCGGTGGGGGCGGTGGGTGGCGAGCAGTACTTC. Amino acids: CASSPVGAVGGEQYF. The whole variable domain, filled in from reference TRBV11-2 and TRBJ2-7, reads EAGVAQSPRYKIIEKRQSVAFWCNPISGHATLYWYQQILGQGPKLLIQFQNNGVVDDSQLPKDRFSAERLKGVDSTLKIQPAKLEDSAVYLCASSPVGAVGGEQYFGPGTRLTVT.